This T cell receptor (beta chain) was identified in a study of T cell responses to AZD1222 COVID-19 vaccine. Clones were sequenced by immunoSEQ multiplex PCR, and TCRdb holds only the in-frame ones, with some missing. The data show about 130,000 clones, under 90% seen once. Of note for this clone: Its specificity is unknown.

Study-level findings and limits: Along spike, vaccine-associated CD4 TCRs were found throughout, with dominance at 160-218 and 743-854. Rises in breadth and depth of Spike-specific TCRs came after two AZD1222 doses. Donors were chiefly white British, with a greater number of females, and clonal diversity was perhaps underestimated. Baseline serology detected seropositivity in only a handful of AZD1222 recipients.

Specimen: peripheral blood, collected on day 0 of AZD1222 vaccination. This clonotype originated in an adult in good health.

DNA for the CDR3: TGTGCCAGTAGGACGGACAGGGGGTATCAGCCCCAGCATTTT. It translates to CASRTDRGYQPQHF. V gene TRBV19 combines with J gene TRBJ1-5; 10 nucleotides agree with TRBD1. The germline CDR1 and CDR2 sequences are LNHDA and SQIVND (reference sequence). Trimming cost V 6 bases and J 5 bases; bases outside gene matches: 4. This CDR3 has 14 residues.